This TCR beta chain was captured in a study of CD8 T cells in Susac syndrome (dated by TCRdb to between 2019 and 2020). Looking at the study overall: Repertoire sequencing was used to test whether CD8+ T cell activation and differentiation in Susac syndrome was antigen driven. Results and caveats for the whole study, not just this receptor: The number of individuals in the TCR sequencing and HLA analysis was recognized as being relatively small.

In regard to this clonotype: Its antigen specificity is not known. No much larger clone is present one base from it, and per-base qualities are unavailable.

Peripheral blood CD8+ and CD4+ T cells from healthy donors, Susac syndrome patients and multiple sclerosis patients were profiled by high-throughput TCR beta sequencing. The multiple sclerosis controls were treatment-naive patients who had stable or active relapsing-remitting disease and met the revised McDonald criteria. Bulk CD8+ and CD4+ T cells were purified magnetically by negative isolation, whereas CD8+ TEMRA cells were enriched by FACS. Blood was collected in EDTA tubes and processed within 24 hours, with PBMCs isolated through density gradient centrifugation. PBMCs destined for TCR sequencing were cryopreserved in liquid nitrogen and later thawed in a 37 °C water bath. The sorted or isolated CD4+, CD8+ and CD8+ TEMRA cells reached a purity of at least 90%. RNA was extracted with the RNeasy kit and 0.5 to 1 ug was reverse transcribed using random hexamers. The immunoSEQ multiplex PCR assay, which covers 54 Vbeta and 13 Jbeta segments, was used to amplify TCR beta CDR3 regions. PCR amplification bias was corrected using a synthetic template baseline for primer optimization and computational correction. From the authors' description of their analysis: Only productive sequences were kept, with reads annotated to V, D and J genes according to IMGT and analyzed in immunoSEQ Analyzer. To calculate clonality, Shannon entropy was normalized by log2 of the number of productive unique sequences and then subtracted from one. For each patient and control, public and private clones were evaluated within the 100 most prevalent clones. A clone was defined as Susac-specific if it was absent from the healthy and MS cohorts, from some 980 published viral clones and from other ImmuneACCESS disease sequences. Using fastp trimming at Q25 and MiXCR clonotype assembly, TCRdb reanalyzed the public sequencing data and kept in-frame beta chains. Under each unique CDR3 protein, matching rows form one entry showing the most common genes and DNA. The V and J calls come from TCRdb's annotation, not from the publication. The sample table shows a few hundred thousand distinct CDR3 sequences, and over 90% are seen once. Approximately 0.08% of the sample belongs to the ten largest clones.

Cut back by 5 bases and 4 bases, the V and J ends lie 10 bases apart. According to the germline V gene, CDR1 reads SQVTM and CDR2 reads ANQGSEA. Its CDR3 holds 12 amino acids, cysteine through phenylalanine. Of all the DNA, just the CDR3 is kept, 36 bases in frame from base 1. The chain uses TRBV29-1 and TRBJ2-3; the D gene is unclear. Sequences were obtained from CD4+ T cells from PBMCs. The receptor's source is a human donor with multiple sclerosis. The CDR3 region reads CSVLESADTQYF. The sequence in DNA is TGCAGCGTTCTAGAGAGTGCAGATACGCAGTATTTT.